A selection of T cell receptor beta chains follows, all from one sample in a study of blood T cell repertoires in COVID-19. Profiled with immunoSEQ multiplex PCR; TCRdb holds only in-frame clones, not every one. Among 350,000 to 450,000 clones listed, around 87% were seen once. Sequencing was performed on peripheral blood. These receptors all stem from a human donor in a cohort sampled during active COVID-19. The CDR3 runs from the conserved cysteine through the conserved F or W. D genes are given only for firm matches. Expanded clones are given a class, and other clones once, few, many or no size at all.

>TRBV4-2|TRBD2|TRBJ2-3|NA
CASSQVRGGSGSAADTQYF
TGTGCCAGCAGCCAAGTCCGGGGGGGTAGCGGGAGTGCGGCAGATACGCAGTATTTT
>TRBV7-2|NA|TRBJ2-5|NA
CASSLGTGYQETQYF
TGTGCCAGCAGCTTAGGAACAGGATACCAAGAGACCCAGTACTTC
>TRBV18|NA|TRBJ1-4|NA
CASSQALAVATNEKLFF
TGTGCCAGCTCCCAAGCGTTGGCTGTTGCAACTAATGAAAAACTGTTTTTT
>TRBV5-8|TRBD2|TRBJ2-1|once
CASSPLAGGMSSYNEQFF
TGTGCCAGCAGCCCACTAGCGGGGGGGATGAGCTCCTACAATGAGCAGTTCTTC
>TRBV30|NA|TRBJ2-1|NA
CAWSVQGHSYNEQFF
TGTGCCTGGAGTGTACAGGGCCACTCCTACAATGAGCAGTTCTTC
>TRBV7-8|NA|TRBJ2-1|NA
CASSLASWAEQFF
TGTGCCAGCAGCTTAGCGAGTTGGGCTGAGCAGTTCTTC
>TRBV6-5|TRBD2|TRBJ2-5|NA
CASSYSLAGGGETQYF
TGTGCCAGCAGTTACAGTCTAGCGGGAGGTGGGGAGACCCAGTACTTC
>TRBV6-5|NA|TRBJ2-3|NA
CASSYLDTQYF
TGTGCCAGCAGTTATCTTGATACGCAGTATTTT
>TRBV6-1|NA|TRBJ2-5|NA
CASSEPVVTQYF
TGTGCCAGCAGTGAACCGGTAGTGACCCAGTACTTC
>TRBV4-1|TRBD2|TRBJ2-5|NA
CASSQALAGWETQYF
TGCGCCAGCAGCCAGGCACTAGCGGGATGGGAGACCCAGTACTTC
>TRBV7-9|TRBD1|TRBJ1-1|NA
CASSPGQGGGAFF
TGTGCCAGCAGCCCGGGACAGGGTGGAGGGGCTTTCTTT
>TRBV18|TRBD1|TRBJ2-2|NA
CASSQQTGGANTGELFF
TGTGCCAGCTCACAACAGACAGGGGGCGCGAACACCGGGGAGCTGTTTTTT
>TRBV30|TRBD2|TRBJ2-3|once
CACSGLAGAYTDTQYF
TGTGCCTGTTCCGGACTAGCGGGGGCCTACACAGATACGCAGTATTTT
>TRBV6-6|NA|TRBJ2-5|NA
CASSWLLAGRGETQYF
TGTGCCAGCAGTTGGTTGTTGGCAGGCCGGGGAGAGACCCAGTACTTC
>TRBV11-1|NA|TRBJ1-2|once
CASSLDADSYGYTF
TGTGCCAGCAGCTTAGATGCCGACAGCTATGGCTACACCTTC
>TRBV6-5|NA|TRBJ2-1|NA
CASSRGGGAYNEQFF
TGTGCCAGCAGCCGGGGCGGGGGCGCCTACAATGAGCAGTTCTTC
>TRBV9|NA|TRBJ2-2|NA
CASSVNGRSTGELFF
TGTGCCAGCAGCGTTAACGGGAGATCCACCGGGGAGCTGTTTTTT
>TRBV18|NA|TRBJ1-1|NA
CASSQTTDLTEAFF
TGTGCCAGCTCACAAACGACAGATTTGACTGAAGCTTTCTTT
>TRBV3-1/TRBV3-2|TRBD2|TRBJ2-5|NA
CASSQLPRTSGGRETQYF
TGTGCCAGCAGCCAACTCCCTCGGACTAGCGGGGGGCGGGAGACCCAGTACTTC
>TRBV3-1/TRBV3-2|NA|TRBJ1-2|NA
CASSRRPREGYGYTF
TGTGCCAGCAGCCGAAGACCTAGGGAGGGCTATGGCTACACCTTC
>TRBV21-1|NA|TRBJ1-3|NA
CASISGQSGISSGNTIYF
TGTGCCAGCATCTCAGGTCAATCAGGGATCTCCTCTGGAAACACCATATATTTT
>TRBV19|TRBD2|TRBJ2-1|NA
CASSLGLADYNEQFF
TGTGCCAGTAGTTTGGGACTAGCGGACTACAATGAGCAGTTCTTC
>TRBV5-1|TRBD1|TRBJ2-7|NA
CASSLPGTEYEQYF
TGCGCCAGCAGCTTGCCCGGGACAGAGTACGAGCAGTACTTC
>TRBV2|NA|TRBJ1-5|NA
CASSERGSNQPQHF
TGTGCCAGCAGTGAAAGGGGTAGCAATCAGCCCCAGCATTTT
>TRBV5-6|TRBD2|TRBJ2-1|NA
CASSLGLAGYNEQFF
TGTGCCAGCAGCTTGGGACTAGCGGGATACAATGAGCAGTTCTTC
>TRBV19|TRBD1|TRBJ2-5|once
CARLSGTVQETQYF
TGTGCCAGACTATCCGGGACAGTGCAAGAGACCCAGTACTTC
>TRBV6-6|NA|TRBJ2-7|NA
CASYAGANAFYEQYF
TGTGCCAGCTACGCGGGGGCAAATGCTTTCTACGAGCAGTACTTC
>TRBV11-1|NA|TRBJ2-3|NA
CASSFSRDSDTQYF
TGTGCCAGCAGCTTTTCCCGGGACTCAGATACGCAGTATTTT
>TRBV18|TRBD1|TRBJ1-1|NA
CASSPLTTGGTEAFF
TGTGCCAGCTCACCACTTACCACAGGGGGCACTGAAGCTTTCTTT
>TRBV5-4|TRBD2|TRBJ2-3|NA
CASSGGSGRSSTDTQYF
TGTGCCAGCAGCGGAGGATCCGGGAGGTCGAGCACAGATACGCAGTATTTT
>TRBV11-2|NA|TRBJ2-7|NA
CASSLYLGDSYEQYF
TGTGCCAGCAGCTTATACTTGGGAGACTCCTACGAGCAGTACTTC